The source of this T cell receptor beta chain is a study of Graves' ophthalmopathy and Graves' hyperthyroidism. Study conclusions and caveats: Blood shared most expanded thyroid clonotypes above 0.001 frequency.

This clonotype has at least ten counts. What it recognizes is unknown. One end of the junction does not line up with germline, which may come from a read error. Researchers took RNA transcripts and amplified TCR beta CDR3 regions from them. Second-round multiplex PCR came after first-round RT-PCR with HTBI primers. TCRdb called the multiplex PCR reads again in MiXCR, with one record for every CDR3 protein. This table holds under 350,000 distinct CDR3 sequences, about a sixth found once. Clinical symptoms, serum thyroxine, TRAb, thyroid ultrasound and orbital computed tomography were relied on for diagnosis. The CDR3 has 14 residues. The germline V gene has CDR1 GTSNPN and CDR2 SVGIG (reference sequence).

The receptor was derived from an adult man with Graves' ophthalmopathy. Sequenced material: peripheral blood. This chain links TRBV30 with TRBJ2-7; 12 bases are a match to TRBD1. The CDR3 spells CAWSRDRGLYERYF. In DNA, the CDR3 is TGTGCCTGGAGCCGGGACAGGGGGCTCTACGAGCGGTACTTC.